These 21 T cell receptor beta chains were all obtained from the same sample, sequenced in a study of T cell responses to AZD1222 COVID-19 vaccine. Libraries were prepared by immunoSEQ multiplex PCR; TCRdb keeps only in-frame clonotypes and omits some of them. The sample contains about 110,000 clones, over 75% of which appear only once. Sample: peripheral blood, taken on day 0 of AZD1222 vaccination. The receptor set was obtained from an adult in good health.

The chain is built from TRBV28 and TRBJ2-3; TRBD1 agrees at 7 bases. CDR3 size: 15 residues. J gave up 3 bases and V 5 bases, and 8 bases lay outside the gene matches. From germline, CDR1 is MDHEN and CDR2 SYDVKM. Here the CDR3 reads CASSPSTGVTDTQYF. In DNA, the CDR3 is TGTGCCAGCAGTCCCTCTACAGGGGTAACAGATACGCAGTATTTT.

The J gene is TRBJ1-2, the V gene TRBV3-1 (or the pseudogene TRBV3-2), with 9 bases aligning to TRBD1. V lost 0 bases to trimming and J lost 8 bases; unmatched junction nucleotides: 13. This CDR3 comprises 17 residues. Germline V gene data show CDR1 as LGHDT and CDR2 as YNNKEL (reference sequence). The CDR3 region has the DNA TGTGCCAGCAGCCAAGATCCGGGACAGGGTCGGTGGAGGGGCTACACCTTC. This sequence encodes CASSQDPGQGRWRGYTF.

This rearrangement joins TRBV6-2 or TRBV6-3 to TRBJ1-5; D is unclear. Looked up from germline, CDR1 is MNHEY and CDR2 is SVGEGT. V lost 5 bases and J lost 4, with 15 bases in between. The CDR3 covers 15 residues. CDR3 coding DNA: TGTGCCAGCAGTCTTCGATGGGCTGGAAATCAGCCCCAGCATTTT. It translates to CASSLRWAGNQPQHF.

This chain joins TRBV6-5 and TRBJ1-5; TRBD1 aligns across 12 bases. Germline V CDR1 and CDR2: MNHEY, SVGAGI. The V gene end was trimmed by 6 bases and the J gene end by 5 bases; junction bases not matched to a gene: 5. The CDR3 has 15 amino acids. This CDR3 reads CASRTGTGGDQPQHF. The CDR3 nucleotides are TGTGCCAGCAGAACGGGGACAGGGGGCGATCAGCCCCAGCATTTT.

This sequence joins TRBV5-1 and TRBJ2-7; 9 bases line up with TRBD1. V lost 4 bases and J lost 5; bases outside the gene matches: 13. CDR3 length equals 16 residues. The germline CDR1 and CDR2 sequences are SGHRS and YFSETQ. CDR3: CASSLNSGTGRNEQYF. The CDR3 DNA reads TGCGCCAGCAGCCTGAATTCCGGGACAGGGAGGAACGAGCAGTACTTC.

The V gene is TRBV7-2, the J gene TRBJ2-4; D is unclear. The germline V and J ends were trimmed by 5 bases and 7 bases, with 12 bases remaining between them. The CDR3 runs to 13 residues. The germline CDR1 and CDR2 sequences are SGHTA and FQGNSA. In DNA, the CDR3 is TGTGCCAGCAGCCTCAAGACCTGGAACATTCAGTACTTC. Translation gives CASSLKTWNIQYF. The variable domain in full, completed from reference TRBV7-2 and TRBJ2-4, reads GAGVSQSPSNKVTEKGKDVELRCDPISGHTALYWYRQSLGQGLEFLIYFQGNSAPDKSGLPSDRFSAERTGGSVSTLTIQRTQQEDSAVYLCASSLKTWNIQYFGAGTRLSVL.

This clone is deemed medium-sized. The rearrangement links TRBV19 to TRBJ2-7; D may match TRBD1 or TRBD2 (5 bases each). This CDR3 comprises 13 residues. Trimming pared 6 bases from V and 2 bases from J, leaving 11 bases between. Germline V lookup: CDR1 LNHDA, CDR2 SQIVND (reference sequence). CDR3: CASRSRGAYEQYF. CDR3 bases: TGTGCCAGTAGATCCCGGGGCGCCTACGAGCAGTACTTC.

The CDR3 sequence: CASSDGNSRYEQFF. The DNA for the CDR3 is TGCGCCAGCAGTGATGGGAATAGTAGGTATGAGCAGTTCTTC. This chain uses TRBV10-1 with TRBJ2-1; the D is unclear. The germline V gene has CDR1 WNHNN and CDR2 SYGVQD (reference sequence). This CDR3 has 14 residues. The V gene lost 3 bases and the J gene lost 8 bases, with 14 bases spanning the gap.

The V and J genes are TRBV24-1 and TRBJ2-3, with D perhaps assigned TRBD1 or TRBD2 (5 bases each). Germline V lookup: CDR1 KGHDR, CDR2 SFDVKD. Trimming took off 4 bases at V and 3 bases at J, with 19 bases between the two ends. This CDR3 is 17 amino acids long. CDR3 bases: TGTGCCACCAGTGACTATTGGGGGACCCAAAGGACAGATACGCAGTATTTT. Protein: CATSDYWGTQRTDTQYF.

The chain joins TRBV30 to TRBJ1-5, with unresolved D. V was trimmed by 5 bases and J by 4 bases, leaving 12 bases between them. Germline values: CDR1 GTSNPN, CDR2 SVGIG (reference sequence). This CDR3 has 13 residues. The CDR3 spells CAWRRNGNQPQHF. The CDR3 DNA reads TGTGCCTGGCGAAGGAATGGGAATCAGCCCCAGCATTTT.

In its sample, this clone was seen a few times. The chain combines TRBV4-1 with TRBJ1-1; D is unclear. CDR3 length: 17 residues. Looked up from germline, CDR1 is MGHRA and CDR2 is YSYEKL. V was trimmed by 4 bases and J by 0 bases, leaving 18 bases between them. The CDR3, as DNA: TGCGCCAGCAGCCTCGGACCGCAGGCACGTTTGAACACTGAAGCTTTCTTT. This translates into CASSLGPQARLNTEAFF.

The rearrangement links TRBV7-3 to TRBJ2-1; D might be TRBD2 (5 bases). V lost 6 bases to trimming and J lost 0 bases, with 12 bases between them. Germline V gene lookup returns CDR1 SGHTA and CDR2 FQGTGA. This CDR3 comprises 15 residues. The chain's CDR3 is CASSLATSSYNEQFF. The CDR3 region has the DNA TGTGCCAGCAGTCTGGCAACTAGCTCCTACAATGAGCAGTTCTTC.

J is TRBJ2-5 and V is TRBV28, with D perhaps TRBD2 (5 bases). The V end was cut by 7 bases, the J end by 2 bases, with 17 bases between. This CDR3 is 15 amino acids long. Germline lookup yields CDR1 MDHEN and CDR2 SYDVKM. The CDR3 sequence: CASTTIGGSQETQYF. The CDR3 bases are TGTGCCAGCACCACAATCGGAGGATCGCAAGAGACCCAGTACTTC.

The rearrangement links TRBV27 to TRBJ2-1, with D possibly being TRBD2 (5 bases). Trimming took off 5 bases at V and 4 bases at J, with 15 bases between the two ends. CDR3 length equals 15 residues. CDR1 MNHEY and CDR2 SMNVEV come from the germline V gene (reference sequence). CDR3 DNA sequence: TGTGCCAGCAGTCCACCCGGGATGCGGTACAATGAGCAGTTCTTC. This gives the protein CASSPPGMRYNEQFF.

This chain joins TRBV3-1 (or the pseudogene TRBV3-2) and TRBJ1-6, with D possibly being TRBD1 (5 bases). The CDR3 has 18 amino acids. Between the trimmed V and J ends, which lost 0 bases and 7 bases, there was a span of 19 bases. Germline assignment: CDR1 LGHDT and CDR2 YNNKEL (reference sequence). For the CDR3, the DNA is TGTGCCAGCAGCCAAGATCTAGTGGGGCCCATCAGAAATTCACCCCTCCACTTT. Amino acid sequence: CASSQDLVGPIRNSPLHF.

CDR3 sequence: CASSLQTGELFF. CDR3 DNA sequence: TGCGCCAGCAGCTTGCAGACCGGGGAGCTGTTTTTT. The chain joins TRBV5-1 to TRBJ2-2; unclear D gene. V was trimmed by 1 base and J by 5 bases, leaving 3 bases between them. Germline V gives CDR1 SGHRS, CDR2 YFSETQ. This CDR3 spans 12 amino acids.

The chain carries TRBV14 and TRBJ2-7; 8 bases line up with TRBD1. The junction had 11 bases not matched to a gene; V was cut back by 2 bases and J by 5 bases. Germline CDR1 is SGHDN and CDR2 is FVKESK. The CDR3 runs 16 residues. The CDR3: CASSQSRTGNIHEQYF. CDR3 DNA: TGTGCCAGCAGCCAAAGCAGGACAGGGAACATCCACGAGCAGTACTTC.

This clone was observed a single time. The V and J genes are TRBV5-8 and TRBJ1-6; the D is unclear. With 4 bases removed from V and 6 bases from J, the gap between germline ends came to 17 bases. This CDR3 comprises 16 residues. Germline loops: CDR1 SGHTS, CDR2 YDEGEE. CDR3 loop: CASSPAGGRINSPLHF. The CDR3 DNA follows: TGTGCCAGCAGCCCCGCGGGTGGCAGGATTAATTCACCCCTCCACTTT.

The CDR3 sequence: CASSESLWGTEAFF. The CDR3 region has the DNA TGCGCCAGCAGTGAGTCCTTGTGGGGCACTGAAGCTTTCTTT. The rearrangement joins TRBV10-1 to TRBJ1-1, with D hard to call. CDR1 and CDR2 (germline): WNHNN, SYGVQD (reference sequence). Trimming shortened V by 0 bases and J by 4 bases, and 9 bases separated the two germline ends. The CDR3 is 14 amino acids.

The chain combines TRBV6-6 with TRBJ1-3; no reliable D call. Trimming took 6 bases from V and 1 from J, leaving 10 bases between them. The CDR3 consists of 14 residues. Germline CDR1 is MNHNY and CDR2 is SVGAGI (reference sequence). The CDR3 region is CASSPGGSGNTIYF. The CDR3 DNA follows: TGTGCCAGCAGCCCCGGCGGGTCTGGAAACACCATATATTTT.

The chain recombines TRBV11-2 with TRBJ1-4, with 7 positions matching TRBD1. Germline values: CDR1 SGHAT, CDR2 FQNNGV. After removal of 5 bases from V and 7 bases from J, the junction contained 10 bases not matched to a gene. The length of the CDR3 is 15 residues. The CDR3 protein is CASSPNRGGGEKLFF. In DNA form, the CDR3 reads TGTGCCAGCAGCCCGAACAGGGGCGGAGGTGAAAAACTGTTTTTT.